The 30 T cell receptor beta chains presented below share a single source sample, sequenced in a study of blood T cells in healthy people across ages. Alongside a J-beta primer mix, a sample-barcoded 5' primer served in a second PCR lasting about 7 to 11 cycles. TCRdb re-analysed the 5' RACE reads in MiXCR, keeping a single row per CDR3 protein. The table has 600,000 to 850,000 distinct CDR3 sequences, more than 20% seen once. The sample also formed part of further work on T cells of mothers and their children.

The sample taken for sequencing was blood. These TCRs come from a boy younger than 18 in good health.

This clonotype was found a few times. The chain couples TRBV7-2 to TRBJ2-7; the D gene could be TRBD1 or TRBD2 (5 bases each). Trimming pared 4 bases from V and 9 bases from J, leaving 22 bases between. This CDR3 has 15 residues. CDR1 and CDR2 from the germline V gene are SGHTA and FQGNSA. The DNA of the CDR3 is TGTGCCAGCAGCTCGAATACCGGGGCTCAATTGGGGCAGTACTTC. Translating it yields CASSSNTGAQLGQYF.

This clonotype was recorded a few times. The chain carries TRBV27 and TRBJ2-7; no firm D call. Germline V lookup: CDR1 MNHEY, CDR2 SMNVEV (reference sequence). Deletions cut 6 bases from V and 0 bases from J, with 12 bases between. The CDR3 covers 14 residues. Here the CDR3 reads CASSRTFSSYEQYF. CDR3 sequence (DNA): TGTGCCAGCAGCCGCACGTTTAGCTCCTACGAGCAGTACTTC.

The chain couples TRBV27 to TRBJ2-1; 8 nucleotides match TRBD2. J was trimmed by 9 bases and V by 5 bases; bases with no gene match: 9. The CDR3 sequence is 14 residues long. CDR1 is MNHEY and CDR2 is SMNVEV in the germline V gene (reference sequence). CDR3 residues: CASSLGTSSAEQFF. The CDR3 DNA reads TGTGCCAGCAGTCTAGGGACTAGTTCGGCTGAGCAGTTCTTC.

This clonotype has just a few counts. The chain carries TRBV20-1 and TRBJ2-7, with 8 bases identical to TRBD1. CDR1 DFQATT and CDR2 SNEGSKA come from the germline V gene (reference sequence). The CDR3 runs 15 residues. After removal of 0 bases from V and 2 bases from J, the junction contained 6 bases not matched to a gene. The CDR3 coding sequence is TGCAGTGCTAGAGATTCGGGACAGGTCCCCTACGAGCAGTACTTC. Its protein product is CSARDSGQVPYEQYF.

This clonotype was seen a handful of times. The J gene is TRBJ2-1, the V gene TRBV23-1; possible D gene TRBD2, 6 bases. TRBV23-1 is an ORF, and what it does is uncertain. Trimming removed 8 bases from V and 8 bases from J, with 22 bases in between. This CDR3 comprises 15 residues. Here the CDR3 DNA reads TGCGCCAGCGGGGGGAAGACAGATCCGCGATATGAGCAGTTCTTC. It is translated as CASGGKTDPRYEQFF.

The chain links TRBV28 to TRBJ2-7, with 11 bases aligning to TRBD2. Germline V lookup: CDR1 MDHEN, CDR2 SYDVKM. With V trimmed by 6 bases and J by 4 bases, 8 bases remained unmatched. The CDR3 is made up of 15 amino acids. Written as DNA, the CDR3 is TGTGCCAGCAGCCCTACTAGCGGGAGTTATTACGAGCAGTACTTC. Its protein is CASSPTSGSYYEQYF.

CDR3 sequence: CASSPRARSSSAKNIQYF. The CDR3 nucleotides are TGTGCCAGCAGCCCGCGGGCCAGGTCGAGTTCAGCCAAAAACATTCAGTACTTC. The chain has TRBV3-1 and TRBJ2-4; D is possibly TRBD2 (5 bases). The CDR3 spans 18 residues. With 4 bases removed from V and 0 bases from J, the gap between germline ends came to 19 bases. Germline CDR1 is LGHDT and CDR2 is YNNKEL (reference sequence).

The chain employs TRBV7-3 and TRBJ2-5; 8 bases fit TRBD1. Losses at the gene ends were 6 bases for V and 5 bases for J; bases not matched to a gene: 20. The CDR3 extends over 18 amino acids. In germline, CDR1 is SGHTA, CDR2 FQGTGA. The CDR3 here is CASSLLPLRGRGGETQYF. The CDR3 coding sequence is TGTGCCAGCAGTCTTCTTCCCCTCAGGGGGCGCGGTGGGGAGACCCAGTACTTC.

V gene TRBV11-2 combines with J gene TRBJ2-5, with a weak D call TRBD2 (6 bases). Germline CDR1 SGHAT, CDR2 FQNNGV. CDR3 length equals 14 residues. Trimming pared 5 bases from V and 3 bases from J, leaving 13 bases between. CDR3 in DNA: TGTGCCAGCAGCAGGACTATCGAAGAAGAGACCCAGTACTTC. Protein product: CASSRTIEEETQYF.

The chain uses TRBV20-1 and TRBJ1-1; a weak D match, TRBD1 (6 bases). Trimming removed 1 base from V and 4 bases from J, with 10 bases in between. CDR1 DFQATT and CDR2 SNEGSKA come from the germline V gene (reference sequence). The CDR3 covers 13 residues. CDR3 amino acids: CSARGRGPTEAFF. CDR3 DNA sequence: TGCAGTGCTAGAGGGCGGGGGCCCACTGAAGCTTTCTTT.

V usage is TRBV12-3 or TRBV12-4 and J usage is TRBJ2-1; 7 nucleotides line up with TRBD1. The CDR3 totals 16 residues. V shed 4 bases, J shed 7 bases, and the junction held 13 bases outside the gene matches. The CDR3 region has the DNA TGTGCCAGCAGTTACAGGGGCCCTAATGTTGATAATGAGCAGTTCTTC. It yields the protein CASSYRGPNVDNEQFF.

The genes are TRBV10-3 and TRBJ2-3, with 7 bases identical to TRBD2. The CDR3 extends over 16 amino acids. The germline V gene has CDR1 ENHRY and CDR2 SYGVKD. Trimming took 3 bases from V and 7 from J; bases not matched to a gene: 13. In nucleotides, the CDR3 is TGTGCCATCAGTGAAAGTCCCGGCGGGAGCATGAATACGCAGTATTTT. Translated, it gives CAISESPGGSMNTQYF.

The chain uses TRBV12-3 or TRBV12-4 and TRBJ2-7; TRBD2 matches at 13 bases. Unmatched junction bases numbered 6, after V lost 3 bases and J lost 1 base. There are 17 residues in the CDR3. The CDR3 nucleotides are TGTGCCAGCAGTTTCGGGACTAGCGGGGAAAATTCCTACGAGCAGTACTTC. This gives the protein CASSFGTSGENSYEQYF.

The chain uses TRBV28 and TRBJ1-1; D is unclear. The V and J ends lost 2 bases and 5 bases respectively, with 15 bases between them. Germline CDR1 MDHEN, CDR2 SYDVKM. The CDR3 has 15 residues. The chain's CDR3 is CASSLDGPRTTEAFF. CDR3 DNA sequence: TGTGCCAGCAGTTTAGACGGTCCCCGAACAACTGAAGCTTTCTTT.

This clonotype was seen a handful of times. CDR3 DNA: TGTGCCAGCAGCGCCACAGGGGGCGCAGGCTATGGCTACACCTTC. This sequence encodes CASSATGGAGYGYTF. V and J are TRBV14 and TRBJ1-2, with 9 bases aligning to TRBD1. This CDR3 comprises 15 residues. With 5 bases clipped from V and 4 bases from J, the junction kept 8 bases outside the gene matches. CDR1 and CDR2 from the germline V gene are SGHDN and FVKESK.

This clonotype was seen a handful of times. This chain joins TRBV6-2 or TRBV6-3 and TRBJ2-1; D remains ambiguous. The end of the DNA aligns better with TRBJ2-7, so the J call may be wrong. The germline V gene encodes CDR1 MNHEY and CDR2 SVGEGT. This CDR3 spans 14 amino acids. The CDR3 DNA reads TGTGCCAGCAGTCGGACGGCCGGATCCTACGAGCAGTACTTC. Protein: CASSRTAGSYEQYF.

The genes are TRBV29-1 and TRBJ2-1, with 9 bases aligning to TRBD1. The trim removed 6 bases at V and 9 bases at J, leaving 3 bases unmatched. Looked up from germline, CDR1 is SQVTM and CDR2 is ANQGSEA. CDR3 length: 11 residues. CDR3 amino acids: CSVDRGGEQFF. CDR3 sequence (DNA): TGCAGCGTGGACAGGGGTGGTGAGCAGTTCTTC.

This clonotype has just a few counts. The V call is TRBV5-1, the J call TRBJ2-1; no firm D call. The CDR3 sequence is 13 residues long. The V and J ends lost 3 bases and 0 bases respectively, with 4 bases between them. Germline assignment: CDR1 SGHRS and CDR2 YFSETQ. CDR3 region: CASSSASYNEQFF. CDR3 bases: TGCGCCAGCAGCTCCGCCTCCTACAATGAGCAGTTCTTC.

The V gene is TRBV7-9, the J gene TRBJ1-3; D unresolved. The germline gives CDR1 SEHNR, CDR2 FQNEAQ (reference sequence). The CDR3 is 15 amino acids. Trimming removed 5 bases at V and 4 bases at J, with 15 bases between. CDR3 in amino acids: CASSPYTTGGNTIYF. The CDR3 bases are TGTGCCAGCAGCCCTTACACGACGGGAGGAAACACCATATATTTT.

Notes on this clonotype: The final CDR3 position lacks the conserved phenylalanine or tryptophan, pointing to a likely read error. The CDR3 nucleotides read TGTGCCAGCAGTTTCTCGCAAAGGGACTCCTACGAGCAGTACCTC. This gives the protein CASSFSQRDSYEQYL. This chain uses TRBV28 with TRBJ2-7; D ambiguous. Germline CDR1 MDHEN, CDR2 SYDVKM. The length of the CDR3 is 15 residues. V was trimmed by 3 bases and J by 0 bases, leaving 12 bases between them.

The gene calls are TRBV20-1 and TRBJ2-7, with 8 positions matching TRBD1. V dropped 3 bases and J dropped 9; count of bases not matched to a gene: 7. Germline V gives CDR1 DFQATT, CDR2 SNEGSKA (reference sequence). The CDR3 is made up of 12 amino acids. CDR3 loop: CSARSTTGGQYF. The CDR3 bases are TGCAGTGCTAGGTCTACAACAGGGGGGCAGTACTTC.

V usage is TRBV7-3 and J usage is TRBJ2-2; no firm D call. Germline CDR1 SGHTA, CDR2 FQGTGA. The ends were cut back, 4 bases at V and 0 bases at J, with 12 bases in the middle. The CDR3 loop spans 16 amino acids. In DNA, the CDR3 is TGTGCCAGCAGCTCCCCTACCGTCTCGAACACCGGGGAGCTGTTTTTT. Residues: CASSSPTVSNTGELFF.

CDR3 sequence reads: CSARVWDEQFF. The CDR3, as DNA: TGCAGTGCTAGGGTGTGGGATGAGCAGTTCTTC. The V and J genes are TRBV20-1 and TRBJ2-1, with D unresolved. V lost 3 bases to trimming and J lost 8 bases, with 8 bases between them. This CDR3 is 11 amino acids long. Per germline, CDR1 DFQATT and CDR2 SNEGSKA (reference sequence).

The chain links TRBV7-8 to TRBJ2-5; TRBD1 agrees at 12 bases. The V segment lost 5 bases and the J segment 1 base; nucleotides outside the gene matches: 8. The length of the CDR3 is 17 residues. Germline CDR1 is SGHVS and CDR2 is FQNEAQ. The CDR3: CASSGTGGSSIQETQYF. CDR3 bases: TGTGCCAGCAGCGGGACAGGGGGCTCAAGTATCCAAGAGACCCAGTACTTC.

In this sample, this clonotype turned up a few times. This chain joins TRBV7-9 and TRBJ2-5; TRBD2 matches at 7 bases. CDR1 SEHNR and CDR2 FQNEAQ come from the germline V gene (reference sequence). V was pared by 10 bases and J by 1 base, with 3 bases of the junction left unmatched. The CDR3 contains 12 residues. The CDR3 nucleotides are TGTGCCACTGGGGGGGGCCAAGAGACCCAGTACTTC. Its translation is CATGGGQETQYF.

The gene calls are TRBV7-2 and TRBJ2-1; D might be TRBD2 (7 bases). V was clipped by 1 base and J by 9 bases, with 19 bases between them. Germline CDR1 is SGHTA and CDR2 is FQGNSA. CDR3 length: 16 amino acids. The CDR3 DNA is TGTGCCAGCAGCTTAGGATTGGGGGGGGCCGTTTCTGAGCAGTTCTTC. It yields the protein CASSLGLGGAVSEQFF.

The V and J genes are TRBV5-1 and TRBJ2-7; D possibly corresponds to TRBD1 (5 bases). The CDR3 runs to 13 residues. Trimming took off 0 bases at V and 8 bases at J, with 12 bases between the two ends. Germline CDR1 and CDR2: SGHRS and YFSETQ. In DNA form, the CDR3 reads TGCGCCAGCAGCTTGGGAACAGGTTACAAGCAGTACTTC. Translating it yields CASSLGTGYKQYF.

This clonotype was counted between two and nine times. The CDR3 is CAITDRGKDNEQFF. DNA for the CDR3: TGTGCCATCACAGACAGGGGGAAGGACAATGAGCAGTTCTTC. The V gene is TRBV10-3, the J gene TRBJ2-1; TRBD1 matches at 9 bases. Losses at the gene ends were 7 bases for V and 5 bases for J; bases not matched to a gene: 6. The CDR3 contains 14 residues. CDR1 and CDR2 from the germline V gene are ENHRY and SYGVKD.

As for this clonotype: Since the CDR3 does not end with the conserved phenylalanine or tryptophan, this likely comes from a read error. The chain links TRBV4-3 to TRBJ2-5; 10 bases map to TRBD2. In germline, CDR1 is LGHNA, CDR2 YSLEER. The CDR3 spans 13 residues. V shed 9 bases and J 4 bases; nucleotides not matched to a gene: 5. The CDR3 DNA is TGCGCCAGTAGCGGGGGGACTGGAGAGACCCAGTACCTC. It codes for CASSGGTGETQYL.

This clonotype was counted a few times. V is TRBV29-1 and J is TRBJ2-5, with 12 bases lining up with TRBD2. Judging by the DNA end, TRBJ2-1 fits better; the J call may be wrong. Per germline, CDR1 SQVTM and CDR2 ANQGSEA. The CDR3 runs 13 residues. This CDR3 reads CSVSLAGGMGQFF. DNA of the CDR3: TGCAGCGTCTCTCTAGCGGGAGGGATGGGGCAGTTCTTC.